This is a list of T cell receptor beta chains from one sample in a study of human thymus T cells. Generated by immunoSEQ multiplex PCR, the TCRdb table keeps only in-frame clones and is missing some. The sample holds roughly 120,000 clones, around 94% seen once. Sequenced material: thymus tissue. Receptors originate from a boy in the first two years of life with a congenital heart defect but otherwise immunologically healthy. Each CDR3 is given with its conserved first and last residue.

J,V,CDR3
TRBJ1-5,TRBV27,CASSVGQGLNQPQHF
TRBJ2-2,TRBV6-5,CASSPPSGELFF
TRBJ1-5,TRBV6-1,CASSEVHMFLGREGNQPQHF
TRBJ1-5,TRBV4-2,CASSQRTPERDRGHNQPQHF
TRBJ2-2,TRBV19,CASSMRKHGELFF
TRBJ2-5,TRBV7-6,CASSKGYSRRQETQYF
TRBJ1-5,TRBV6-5,CASSYRGPQHF
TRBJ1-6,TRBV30,CAWSVMGRLVRQGSHSPLHF
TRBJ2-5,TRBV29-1,CSGTSGEETQYF
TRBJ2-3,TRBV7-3,CASSLTWTAGDTQYF
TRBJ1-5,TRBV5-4,CASSYQGDGNQPQHF
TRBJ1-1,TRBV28,CASSPRGTEAFF
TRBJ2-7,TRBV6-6,CASSYNYEQYF
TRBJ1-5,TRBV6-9,CATTRDPHPAQHF
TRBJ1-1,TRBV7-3,CASSPSGPLNTEAFF
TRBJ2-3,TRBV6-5,CASSGAGGPADTQYF
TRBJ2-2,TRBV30,CAWGLAGGNTGELFF
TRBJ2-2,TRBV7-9,CASSLFASGFTGELFF
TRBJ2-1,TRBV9,CASSPRLAGDPRAYNEQFF
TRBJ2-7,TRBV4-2,CASSQDLPSGGIYEQYF
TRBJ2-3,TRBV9,CASSVVAGATDTQYF
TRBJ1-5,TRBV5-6,CASSLGGREPQHF
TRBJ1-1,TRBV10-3,CAISESRTANTEAFF
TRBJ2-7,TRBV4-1,CASSHEDRDPYEQYF
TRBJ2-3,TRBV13,CASSSNLAGGRDTQYF
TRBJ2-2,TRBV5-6,CASSLDRTNTGELFF
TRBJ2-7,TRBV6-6,CASRGAGGFTYEQYF
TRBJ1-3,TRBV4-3,CASSQAARAGNTIYF
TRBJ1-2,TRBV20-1,CSLIKTGYTF
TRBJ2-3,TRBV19,CASRRTSGGGQLKDTQYF
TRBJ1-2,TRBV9,CASSPRGTGKFYGYTF
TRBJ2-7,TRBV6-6,CASSYSTREQYF
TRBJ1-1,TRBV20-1,CSARGDREAFF
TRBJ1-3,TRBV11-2,CASSSVGMSGNTIYF
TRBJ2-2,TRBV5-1,CASSPEVSGRRNTGELFF
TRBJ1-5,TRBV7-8,CASTPLRGSNQPQHF
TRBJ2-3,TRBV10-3,CAISGGGQGMRTDTQYF
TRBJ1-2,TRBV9,CASTAGGVPVYGYTF
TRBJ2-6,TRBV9,CASSSLRDIRHSGANVLTF
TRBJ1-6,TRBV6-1,CASTHSSYNSPLHF
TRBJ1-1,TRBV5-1,CASSFDGRTEAFF
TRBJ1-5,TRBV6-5,CASRRQERGQPQHF
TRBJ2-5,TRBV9,CASSPSNLAGGQETQYF
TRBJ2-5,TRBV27,CASSSTPGRTQYF
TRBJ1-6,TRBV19,CASSGWSSPLHF
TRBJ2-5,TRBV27,CASSINLAGGPKTQYF
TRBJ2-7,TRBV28,CASSSRGGFLSYEQYF